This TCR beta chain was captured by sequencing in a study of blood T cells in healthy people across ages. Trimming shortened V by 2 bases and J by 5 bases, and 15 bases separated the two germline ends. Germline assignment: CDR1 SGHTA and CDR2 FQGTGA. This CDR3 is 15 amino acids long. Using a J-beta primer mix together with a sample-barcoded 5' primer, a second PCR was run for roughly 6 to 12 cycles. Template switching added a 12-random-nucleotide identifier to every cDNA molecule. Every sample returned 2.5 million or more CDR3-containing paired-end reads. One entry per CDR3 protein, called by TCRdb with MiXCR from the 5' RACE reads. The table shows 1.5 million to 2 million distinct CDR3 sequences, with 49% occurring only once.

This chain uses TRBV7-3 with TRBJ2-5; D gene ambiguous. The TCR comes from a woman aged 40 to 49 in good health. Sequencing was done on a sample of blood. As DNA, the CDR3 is TGTGCCAGCAGCTTAGGTAGAGGACGGCGTGAGACCCAGTACTTC. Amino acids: CASSLGRGRRETQYF.